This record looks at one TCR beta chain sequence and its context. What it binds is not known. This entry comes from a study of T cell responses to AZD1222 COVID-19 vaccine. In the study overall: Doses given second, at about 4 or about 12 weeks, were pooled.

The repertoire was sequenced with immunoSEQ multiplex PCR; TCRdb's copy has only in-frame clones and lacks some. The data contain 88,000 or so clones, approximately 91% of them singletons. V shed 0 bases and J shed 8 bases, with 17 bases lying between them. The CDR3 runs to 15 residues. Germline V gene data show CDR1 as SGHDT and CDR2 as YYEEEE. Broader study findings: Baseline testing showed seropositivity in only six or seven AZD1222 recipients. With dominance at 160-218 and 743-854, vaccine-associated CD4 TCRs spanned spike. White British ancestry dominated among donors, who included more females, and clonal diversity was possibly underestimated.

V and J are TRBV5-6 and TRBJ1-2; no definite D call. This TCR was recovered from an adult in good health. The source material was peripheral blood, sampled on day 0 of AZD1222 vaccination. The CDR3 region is CASSLETTEALGYTF. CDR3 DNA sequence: TGTGCCAGCAGCTTGGAGACCACGGAGGCCCTAGGCTACACCTTC.